The 28 T cell receptor beta chains below all came from one sample that was sequenced in a study of cytomegalovirus exposure and HLA in healthy donors. Primers included in the PCR were 60 Vbeta and 13 Jbeta primers. Clones were read by immunoSEQ multiplex PCR, and TCRdb kept only the in-frame ones, dropping some. The sample consists of some 180,000 clones, roughly 80% of them appearing once. Sequenced: PBMCs. The receptor source for this set is a girl aged 5-17 years in good health and CMV-seropositive.

This sequence joins TRBV7-9 and TRBJ1-1; no definite D call. Germline V CDR1 and CDR2: SEHNR, FQNEAQ (reference sequence). The V end lost 1 base, the J end lost 5 bases, and 5 bases lay between the germline ends. This CDR3 has 12 residues. This CDR3 reads CASSLGLTEAFF. Written as DNA, the CDR3 is TGTGCCAGCAGCTTAGGCCTAACTGAAGCTTTCTTT.

This rearrangement joins TRBV10-3 to TRBJ2-3; D is perhaps TRBD2 (6 bases). V lost 4 bases, J lost 1 base, and 15 bases lay in between. CDR3 length: 16 amino acids. The germline V gene encodes CDR1 ENHRY and CDR2 SYGVKD. The CDR3 reads CAISGAGSLGTDTQYF. In nucleotides, the CDR3 is TGTGCCATCAGTGGGGCGGGGTCACTCGGCACAGATACGCAGTATTTT.

This clone appeared once. The rearrangement links TRBV19 to TRBJ1-5; D remains unclear. V shed 1 base and J shed 8 bases, with 12 bases lying between them. CDR3 length: 14 amino acids. Germline assignment: CDR1 LNHDA and CDR2 SQIVND (reference sequence). Here the CDR3 reads CASSIGAGGEPQHF. CDR3 nucleotides: TGTGCCAGTAGTATAGGGGCGGGCGGGGAGCCCCAGCATTTT.

The chain recombines TRBV7-2 with TRBJ1-1, with a weak D call TRBD1 (6 bases). The CDR3 length is 14 residues. V was shortened by 5 bases and J by 0 bases, with 10 bases between the two germline ends. Germline CDR1 is SGHTA and CDR2 is FQGNSA. The CDR3 protein is CASSRTALNTEAFF. CDR3 coding DNA: TGTGCCAGCAGCCGGACAGCACTGAACACTGAAGCTTTCTTT. The full variable domain, rest sourced from reference TRBV7-2 and TRBJ1-1, is GAGVSQSPSNKVTEKGKDVELRCDPISGHTALYWYRQSLGQGLEFLIYFQGNSAPDKSGLPSDRFSAERTGGSVSTLTIQRTQQEDSAVYLCASSRTALNTEAFFGQGTRLTVV.

The chain carries TRBV15 and TRBJ2-5; D might be TRBD1 (6 bases). TRBJ2-7 explains the end of the DNA better; the J call may be wrong. The CDR3 sequence is 14 residues long. CDR1 LNHNV and CDR2 YYDKDF come from the germline V gene (reference sequence). CDR3 DNA: TGTGCCACCAGCAGAGAGGACAGAGACTACGAGCAGTACTTC. This sequence encodes CATSREDRDYEQYF.

This clone is a singleton in its sample. In nucleotides, the CDR3 is TGCGCCAGCAGCTTAGGGCTAGCGGGAGGGGGAAGTGAGCAGTTCTTC. The encoded protein is CASSLGLAGGGSEQFF. The chain links TRBV5-1 to TRBJ2-1, with 12 bases matching TRBD2. Losses at the gene ends were 2 bases for V and 9 bases for J; bases not matched to a gene: 9. The germline CDR1 and CDR2 sequences are SGHRS and YFSETQ. CDR3 length: 16 amino acids.

The V call is TRBV5-1, the J call TRBJ2-7; D is uncertain. CDR1 is SGHRS and CDR2 is YFSETQ in the germline V gene. CDR3 length: 12 residues. V dropped 0 bases and J dropped 2 bases, with 3 bases sitting between them. The CDR3, as DNA: TGCGCCAGCAGCTTGGGAGCCTACGAGCAGTACTTC. Its protein is CASSLGAYEQYF.

The chain links TRBV25-1 to TRBJ2-5; 7 nucleotides match TRBD1. Trimming took 1 base from V and 5 from J; bases not matched to a gene: 10. The CDR3 spans 16 residues. CDR1 MGHDK and CDR2 SYGVNS come from the germline V gene. CDR3 region: CASSESERQGWETQYF. Written as DNA, the CDR3 is TGTGCCAGCAGTGAATCCGAGCGACAGGGATGGGAGACCCAGTACTTC.

The rearrangement links TRBV11-2 to TRBJ1-5, with a weak D call TRBD1 (6 bases). CDR1 SGHAT and CDR2 FQNNGV come from the germline V gene. This CDR3 comprises 14 residues. V was pared by 3 bases and J by 3 bases, with 9 bases between. CDR3 in DNA: TGTGCCAGCAGCTTCCCAGGGGACAATCAGCCCCAGCATTTT. It yields the protein CASSFPGDNQPQHF.

The gene calls are TRBV15 and TRBJ2-3; 13 bases line up with TRBD2. Germline CDR1 is LNHNV and CDR2 is YYDKDF (reference sequence). V lost 2 bases to trimming and J lost 9 bases; unmatched junction nucleotides: 5. CDR3 length: 15 residues. The CDR3 nucleotides are TGTGCCACCAGCAGAACCGGGACTAGCGGGATCACGCAGTATTTT. Its protein is CATSRTGTSGITQYF. The full variable domain, completed using reference TRBV15 and TRBJ2-3, is DAMVIQNPRYQVTQFGKPVTLSCSQTLNHNVMYWYQQKSSQAPKLLFHYYDKDFNNEADTPDNFQSRRPNTSFCFLDIRSPGLGDTAMYLCATSRTGTSGITQYFGPGTRLTVL.

The gene calls are TRBV27 and TRBJ2-7, with TRBD1 matching 7 bases. The CDR3 has 15 amino acids. J lost 3 bases, V lost 6 bases, and 11 bases had no gene match. Germline-derived CDR1 and CDR2 are MNHEY and SMNVEV (reference sequence). CDR3 residues: CASSLPGTVRYEQYF. The CDR3 bases are TGTGCCAGCAGCTTGCCCGGGACAGTGCGCTACGAGCAGTACTTC.

The V and J genes are TRBV30 and TRBJ1-4; 9 positions agree with TRBD1. CDR3 length: 13 residues. Germline CDR1 reads GTSNPN; CDR2 reads SVGIG (reference sequence). Trimming at V came to 4 bases and at J to 4 bases, leaving 1 base not matched to a gene. In DNA form, the CDR3 reads TGTGCCTGGACGGACAGGGGTAATGAAAAACTGTTTTTT. This codes for CAWTDRGNEKLFF.

This CDR3 reads CASSPGDLVAKNIQYF. CDR3 sequence (DNA): TGTGCCAGTAGTCCAGGGGACCTGGTCGCCAAAAACATTCAGTACTTC. The chain uses TRBV19 and TRBJ2-4; a possible D gene is TRBD1 (6 bases). The CDR3 has 16 amino acids. The germline CDR1 and CDR2 sequences are LNHDA and SQIVND (reference sequence). The germline V and J ends were trimmed by 5 bases and 1 base, with 15 bases remaining between them. The whole variable domain, filled in from reference TRBV19 and TRBJ2-4, reads DGGITQSPKYLFRKEGQNVTLSCEQNLNHDAMYWYRQDPGQGLRLIYYSQIVNDFQKGDIAEGYSVSREKKESFPLTVTSAQKNPTAFYLCASSPGDLVAKNIQYFGAGTRLSVL.

The rearrangement uses TRBV19 and TRBJ2-1; possibly TRBD1 for D (6 bases). V dropped 4 bases and J dropped 2 bases, with 21 bases sitting between them. This CDR3 region has 18 residues. From germline, CDR1 is LNHDA and CDR2 SQIVND (reference sequence). The CDR3 loop reads CASSTPTGSPGAYNEQFF. CDR3 DNA sequence: TGTGCCAGTAGTACTCCCACAGGGAGTCCGGGCGCCTACAATGAGCAGTTCTTC.

The chain combines TRBV10-3 with TRBJ2-5; TRBD2 might be the D (7 bases). CDR1 and CDR2 from the germline V gene are ENHRY and SYGVKD. CDR3 length: 17 amino acids. Trimming removed 0 bases at V and 1 base at J, with 15 bases between. The CDR3 DNA reads TGTGCCATCAGTGAGTCCGGGGGGCGAGGATTCCAAGAGACCCAGTACTTC. Translating gives CAISESGGRGFQETQYF.

V usage is TRBV5-1 and J usage is TRBJ1-5; 9 bases agree with TRBD1. Unmatched junction bases numbered 5, after V lost 0 bases and J lost 7 bases. There are 15 residues in the CDR3. Germline CDR1 SGHRS, CDR2 YFSETQ. The CDR3 is CASSLEGQGLQPQHF. The DNA of the CDR3 is TGCGCCAGCAGCTTGGAGGGACAGGGTTTACAGCCCCAGCATTTT.

The chain uses TRBV5-1 and TRBJ2-2, with TRBD1 identical over 7 bases. Germline CDR1 and CDR2: SGHRS and YFSETQ. V lost 4 bases, J lost 9 bases, and 6 bases stayed unmatched. The CDR3 is 13 residues long. The CDR3: CASSVEGGWELFF. In nucleotides, the CDR3 is TGCGCCAGCAGCGTTGAAGGGGGCTGGGAGCTGTTTTTT.

The chain links TRBV9 to TRBJ2-7; TRBD1 might be the D (5 bases). The V gene's germline CDR1 is SGDLS and CDR2 YYNGEE. The V end was cut by 0 bases, the J end by 4 bases, with 11 bases between. This CDR3 is built from 14 residues. CDR3 DNA: TGTGCCAGCAGCGTAGGACAGAACCCTTACGAGCAGTACTTC. Amino acid sequence: CASSVGQNPYEQYF.

This rearrangement joins TRBV30 to TRBJ1-1; no definite D call. Germline assignment: CDR1 GTSNPN and CDR2 SVGIG (reference sequence). Trimming took 1 base from V and 4 from J, leaving 10 bases between them. The CDR3 length is 13 residues. The CDR3 DNA reads TGTGCCTGGAGTGGTTCAGCGGGCACTGAAGCTTTCTTT. It translates to CAWSGSAGTEAFF.

The genes are TRBV25-1 and TRBJ2-5; D may be TRBD2 (5 bases). The CDR3 totals 14 residues. V dropped 3 bases and J dropped 1 base, with 9 bases sitting between them. Germline loops: CDR1 MGHDK, CDR2 SYGVNS. This chain's CDR3 is CASSEPSGQETQYF. The CDR3 bases are TGTGCCAGCAGTGAGCCCAGCGGCCAAGAGACCCAGTACTTC.

This rearrangement joins TRBV7-9 to TRBJ2-7; TRBD2 aligns across 7 bases. V lost 0 bases to trimming and J lost 2 bases; unmatched junction nucleotides: 10. This CDR3 is built from 17 residues. Germline V lookup: CDR1 SEHNR, CDR2 FQNEAQ (reference sequence). The CDR3 here is CASSLAGGGPFAYEQYF. CDR3 sequence (DNA): TGTGCCAGCAGCTTAGCTGGGGGAGGGCCCTTCGCCTACGAGCAGTACTTC.

The rearrangement links TRBV19 to TRBJ1-2; 8 bases are shared with TRBD1. The germline gives CDR1 LNHDA, CDR2 SQIVND (reference sequence). This CDR3 region has 14 residues. CDR3 sequence (DNA): TGTGGCACCCTAGGACAGGGCCTGAGCTATGGCTACACCTTC. Its translation is CGTLGQGLSYGYTF. Full variable domain (outside the CDR3, taken from reference TRBV19 and TRBJ1-2): DGGITQSPKYLFRKEGQNVTLSCEQNLNHDAMYWYRQDPGQGLRLIYYSQIVNDFQKGDIAEGYSVSREKKESFPLTVTSAQKNPTAFYLCGTLGQGLSYGYTFGSGTRLTVV.

The chain has TRBV6-1 and TRBJ1-4; D perhaps matches TRBD1 (5 bases). Per the germline V gene, CDR1 is MNHNS and CDR2 is SASEGT. CDR3 length: 14 residues. With 4 bases removed from V and 3 bases from J, the gap between germline ends came to 9 bases. CDR3 nucleotide sequence: TGTGCCAGCAGTGGGGGCGATGCTAATGAAAAACTGTTTTTT. Translated, it gives CASSGGDANEKLFF.

This sequence joins TRBV5-4 and TRBJ2-7; 9 bases fit TRBD2. Germline CDR1 and CDR2: SGHNT and YYREEE (reference sequence). The CDR3 is made up of 15 amino acids. J was trimmed by 3 bases and V by 3 bases; bases with no gene match: 7. CDR3 nucleotide sequence: TGTGCCAGCAGCTACGCTAGCGGGACTTTCTACGAGCAGTACTTC. This encodes CASSYASGTFYEQYF.

This chain connects TRBV30 to TRBJ2-7; the match to TRBD1 covers 8 bases. Germline V lookup: CDR1 GTSNPN, CDR2 SVGIG (reference sequence). V dropped 4 bases and J dropped 3; count of bases not matched to a gene: 11. The CDR3 length is 15 residues. In DNA, the CDR3 is TGTGCCTGGAAGACGGCAGTAGACAGGGGCTACGAGCAGTACTTC. It is translated as CAWKTAVDRGYEQYF.

The V and J genes are TRBV16 and TRBJ1-1; D may be TRBD1 (5 bases). The V end was cut by 1 base, the J end by 6 bases, with 12 bases between. CDR1 and CDR2 from the germline V gene are KGHSY and FQNENV. This CDR3 contains 14 residues. The CDR3 DNA follows: TGTGCCAGCAGCCAATGGGGCGGGGAGGCTGAAGCTTTCTTT. It codes for CASSQWGGEAEAFF.

This clone was seen a few times. The chain combines TRBV5-1 with TRBJ2-7; 9 nucleotides agree with TRBD2. This CDR3 spans 16 amino acids. V was clipped by 0 bases and J by 2 bases; unmatched bases: 6. Germline CDR1 reads SGHRS; CDR2 reads YFSETQ. The CDR3 spells CASSLAPSGKTYEQYF. For the CDR3, the DNA is TGCGCCAGCAGCTTGGCCCCTAGCGGGAAGACCTACGAGCAGTACTTC.

This chain uses TRBV15 with TRBJ1-3, with D possibly being TRBD1 (5 bases). The ends were cut back, 3 bases at V and 2 bases at J, with 14 bases in the middle. Germline V gene lookup returns CDR1 LNHNV and CDR2 YYDKDF (reference sequence). This CDR3 comprises 16 residues. CDR3 protein: CATSSPGGLAGNTIYF. The CDR3, as DNA: TGTGCCACCAGCAGCCCTGGGGGACTCGCTGGAAACACCATATATTTT.